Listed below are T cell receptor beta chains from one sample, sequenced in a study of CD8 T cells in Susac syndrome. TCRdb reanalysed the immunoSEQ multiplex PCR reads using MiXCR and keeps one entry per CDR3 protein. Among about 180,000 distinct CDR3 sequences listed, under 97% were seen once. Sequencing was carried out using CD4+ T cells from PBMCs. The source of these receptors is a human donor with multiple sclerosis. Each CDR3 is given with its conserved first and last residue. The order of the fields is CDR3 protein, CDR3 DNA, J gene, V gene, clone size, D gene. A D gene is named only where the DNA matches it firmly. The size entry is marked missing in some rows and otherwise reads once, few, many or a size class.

CDR3aa: CASSPGLAGRNEQFF
CDR3nt: TGTGCCAGCAGCCCCGGACTAGCCGGAAGGAATGAGCAGTTCTTC
j_gene: TRBJ2-1
v_gene: TRBV3-1
abundance: -
d_gene: TRBD2

CDR3aa: CSVELMGQTLLNTQYF
CDR3nt: TGCAGCGTTGAATTAATGGGTCAGACCCTGCTTAATACGCAGTATTTT
j_gene: TRBJ2-3
v_gene: TRBV29-1
abundance: once
d_gene: -

CDR3aa: CASSRTGTGYYEQYF
CDR3nt: TGTGCCAGCAGCCGGACCGGGACGGGTTACTACGAGCAGTACTTC
j_gene: TRBJ2-7
v_gene: TRBV7-2
abundance: once
d_gene: -

CDR3aa: CAWSPRTGGNSPLHF
CDR3nt: TGTGCCTGGAGCCCAAGGACAGGAGGAAATTCACCCCTCCACTTT
j_gene: TRBJ1-6
v_gene: TRBV30
abundance: once
d_gene: TRBD1

CDR3aa: CASSQGTSGTGVKTQYF
CDR3nt: TGTGCCAGCAGCCAGGGTACATCTGGGACAGGAGTAAAGACCCAGTACTTC
j_gene: TRBJ2-5
v_gene: TRBV3-1
abundance: -
d_gene: TRBD1

CDR3aa: CASSRQGSWDNQPQHF
CDR3nt: TGTGCCAGTAGTCGTCAGGGGTCTTGGGACAATCAGCCCCAGCATTTT
j_gene: TRBJ1-5
v_gene: TRBV19
abundance: -
d_gene: -

CDR3aa: CASSKYRGHQYNEQFF
CDR3nt: TGTGCTAGCAGTAAATACAGGGGACACCAATACAATGAGCAGTTCTTC
j_gene: TRBJ2-1
v_gene: TRBV12-3/TRBV12-4
abundance: -
d_gene: TRBD1

CDR3aa: CSVEDSPRFRDLEQFF
CDR3nt: TGCAGCGTTGAAGATTCGCCCCGTTTTAGGGATCTTGAGCAGTTCTTC
j_gene: TRBJ2-1
v_gene: TRBV29-1
abundance: -
d_gene: -

CDR3aa: CASTPFFRQGNTGELFF
CDR3nt: TGTGCCAGCACTCCTTTTTTTCGACAGGGGAACACCGGGGAGCTGTTTTTT
j_gene: TRBJ2-2
v_gene: TRBV27
abundance: -
d_gene: TRBD1

CDR3aa: CASSEVRGGETQYF
CDR3nt: TGTGCCAGCAGTGAAGTGAGGGGAGGGGAGACCCAGTACTTC
j_gene: TRBJ2-5
v_gene: TRBV2
abundance: -
d_gene: TRBD2

CDR3aa: CASSVQEGNSPLHF
CDR3nt: TGTGCCAGCAGTGTGCAGGAGGGTAATTCACCCCTCCACTTT
j_gene: TRBJ1-6
v_gene: TRBV2
abundance: -
d_gene: -

CDR3aa: CASSLDGQGTISGGYTF
CDR3nt: TGCGCCAGCAGCTTGGACGGACAGGGTACAATCTCGGGTGGCTACACCTTC
j_gene: TRBJ1-2
v_gene: TRBV5-1
abundance: -
d_gene: TRBD1

CDR3aa: CASSLDSGGPDTQYF
CDR3nt: TGTGCCAGCAGCTTGGATTCAGGGGGCCCAGATACGCAGTATTTT
j_gene: TRBJ2-3
v_gene: TRBV7-2
abundance: -
d_gene: TRBD1

CDR3aa: CASSFRRGASLYEQYF
CDR3nt: TGTGCCAGCAGTTTTCGCAGAGGGGCCTCCCTCTACGAGCAGTACTTC
j_gene: TRBJ2-7
v_gene: TRBV12-3/TRBV12-4
abundance: -
d_gene: -

CDR3aa: CSVGAGYGYTF
CDR3nt: TGCAGCGTTGGAGCAGGGTATGGCTACACCTTC
j_gene: TRBJ1-2
v_gene: TRBV29-1
abundance: -
d_gene: -

CDR3aa: CASSFTRGSGPQHF
CDR3nt: TGTGCCAGCAGTTTCACCAGGGGTAGCGGGCCCCAGCATTTT
j_gene: TRBJ1-5
v_gene: TRBV27
abundance: -
d_gene: -

CDR3aa: CASSMGGPHQPQHF
CDR3nt: TGTGCCAGTAGTATGGGGGGACCCCATCAGCCCCAGCATTTT
j_gene: TRBJ1-5
v_gene: TRBV19
abundance: -
d_gene: -

CDR3aa: CASSRGAVEQYF
CDR3nt: TGTGCCAGCAGCCGTGGGGCTGTCGAGCAGTACTTC
j_gene: TRBJ2-7
v_gene: TRBV7-2
abundance: -
d_gene: -

CDR3aa: CASSLRNFYNEQFF
CDR3nt: TGTGCCAGCAGCTTGCGCAACTTCTACAATGAGCAGTTCTTC
j_gene: TRBJ2-1
v_gene: TRBV7-2
abundance: -
d_gene: -

CDR3aa: CASRGIGTDTQYF
CDR3nt: TGTGCCAGCAGGGGTATAGGCACAGATACGCAGTATTTT
j_gene: TRBJ2-3
v_gene: TRBV6-5
abundance: -
d_gene: -

CDR3aa: CASSLEGGHNSPLHF
CDR3nt: TGTGCCAGCAGCTTAGAAGGAGGGCACAATTCACCCCTCCACTTT
j_gene: TRBJ1-6
v_gene: TRBV7-2
abundance: -
d_gene: -

CDR3aa: CASSQDSEGYYGYTF
CDR3nt: TGCGCCAGCAGCCAAGATTCGGAGGGGTACTATGGCTACACCTTC
j_gene: TRBJ1-2
v_gene: TRBV4-3
abundance: once
d_gene: -

CDR3aa: CASSVGGDNQPQHF
CDR3nt: TGTGCCAGCAGCGTAGGGGGGGACAATCAGCCCCAGCATTTT
j_gene: TRBJ1-5
v_gene: TRBV9
abundance: -
d_gene: -

CDR3aa: CSAHQDGINQPQHF
CDR3nt: TGCAGTGCCCACCAGGACGGAATCAATCAGCCCCAGCATTTT
j_gene: TRBJ1-5
v_gene: TRBV20-1
abundance: once
d_gene: -

CDR3aa: CASSYYGNTIYF
CDR3nt: TGTGCCAGCAGTTACTACGGAAACACCATATATTTT
j_gene: TRBJ1-3
v_gene: TRBV6-6
abundance: -
d_gene: -

CDR3aa: CASSVDLTKETQYF
CDR3nt: TGTGCCAGCAGCGTAGATTTGACGAAGGAGACCCAGTACTTC
j_gene: TRBJ2-5
v_gene: TRBV9
abundance: -
d_gene: -

CDR3aa: CASSQGLAGADTQYF
CDR3nt: TGTGCCAGCAGCCAGGGACTAGCGGGGGCAGATACGCAGTATTTT
j_gene: TRBJ2-3
v_gene: TRBV7-3
abundance: -
d_gene: TRBD2

CDR3aa: CASSQRDGKGNTIYF
CDR3nt: TGCGCCAGCAGTCAACGGGACGGCAAGGGAAACACCATATATTTT
j_gene: TRBJ1-3
v_gene: TRBV23-1
abundance: -
d_gene: -

CDR3aa: CASSWDSQETQYF
CDR3nt: TGTGCCAGTAGCTGGGACAGTCAAGAGACCCAGTACTTC
j_gene: TRBJ2-5
v_gene: TRBV19
abundance: -
d_gene: TRBD1

CDR3aa: CASSQRIGGPETQYF
CDR3nt: TGTGCCAGCAGCCAAAGGATCGGAGGCCCGGAGACCCAGTACTTC
j_gene: TRBJ2-5
v_gene: TRBV3-1
abundance: -
d_gene: -

CDR3aa: CASSPDGLNEQFF
CDR3nt: TGCGCCAGCAGCCCAGACGGGTTAAATGAGCAGTTCTTC
j_gene: TRBJ2-1
v_gene: TRBV5-1
abundance: -
d_gene: -

CDR3aa: CASRYDTSNSPLHF
CDR3nt: TGTGCCAGCAGATACGACACATCTAATTCACCCCTCCACTTT
j_gene: TRBJ1-6
v_gene: TRBV2
abundance: -
d_gene: -

CDR3aa: CASSFIGEQFF
CDR3nt: TGCGCCAGCAGCTTTATCGGTGAGCAGTTCTTC
j_gene: TRBJ2-1
v_gene: TRBV5-1
abundance: few
d_gene: -

CDR3aa: CASSLPQGYEQFF
CDR3nt: TGCGCCAGCAGCTTGCCCCAGGGTTATGAGCAGTTCTTC
j_gene: TRBJ2-1
v_gene: TRBV5-1
abundance: -
d_gene: -

CDR3aa: CAQAGDHQETQYF
CDR3nt: TGTGCCCAGGCTGGGGACCACCAAGAGACCCAGTACTTC
j_gene: TRBJ2-5
v_gene: TRBV30
abundance: -
d_gene: -

CDR3aa: CASSSRRGNSPLHF
CDR3nt: TGTGCCAGCAGCTCTCGCAGGGGTAATTCACCCCTCCACTTT
j_gene: TRBJ1-6
v_gene: TRBV13
abundance: -
d_gene: -

CDR3aa: CASSLGVMANYGYTF
CDR3nt: TGTGCCAGCAGCTTAGGGGTCATGGCTAACTATGGCTACACCTTC
j_gene: TRBJ1-2
v_gene: TRBV7-9
abundance: -
d_gene: -

CDR3aa: CASSQTQGTYGYTF
CDR3nt: TGTGCCAGCAGCCAAACACAGGGGACCTATGGCTACACCTTC
j_gene: TRBJ1-2
v_gene: TRBV5-4
abundance: once
d_gene: TRBD1

CDR3aa: CASRYTTGTDSPLHF
CDR3nt: TGTGCCAGCAGATACACGACAGGGACCGACTCACCCCTCCACTTT
j_gene: TRBJ1-6
v_gene: TRBV2
abundance: -
d_gene: TRBD1

CDR3aa: CASSLGQGNHEQYF
CDR3nt: TGTGCCAGCAGCCTCGGACAGGGGAACCACGAGCAGTACTTC
j_gene: TRBJ2-7
v_gene: TRBV12-3/TRBV12-4
abundance: -
d_gene: TRBD1

CDR3aa: CSALQAPYEQYF
CDR3nt: TGCAGTGCCCTCCAAGCTCCCTACGAGCAGTACTTC
j_gene: TRBJ2-7
v_gene: TRBV20-1
abundance: -
d_gene: -

CDR3aa: CSAREVERGNQPQHF
CDR3nt: TGCAGTGCTAGAGAGGTGGAGAGGGGGAATCAGCCCCAGCATTTT
j_gene: TRBJ1-5
v_gene: TRBV20-1
abundance: -
d_gene: -

CDR3aa: CATSDFGQPQHF
CDR3nt: TGTGCCACCAGTGATTTCGGACAGCCCCAGCATTTT
j_gene: TRBJ1-5
v_gene: TRBV24-1
abundance: -
d_gene: -

CDR3aa: CASSLAGPNQPQHF
CDR3nt: TGTGCCAGCAGCTTAGCTGGGCCCAATCAGCCCCAGCATTTT
j_gene: TRBJ1-5
v_gene: TRBV5-4
abundance: -
d_gene: -

CDR3aa: CASSPGTSNVLTF
CDR3nt: TGCGCCAGCAGTCCAGGTACATCCAACGTCCTGACTTTC
j_gene: TRBJ2-6
v_gene: TRBV4-3
abundance: -
d_gene: -

CDR3aa: CSVGRDSLSGGYTF
CDR3nt: TGCAGCGTTGGACGGGACTCCCTCAGTGGGGGCTACACCTTC
j_gene: TRBJ1-2
v_gene: TRBV29-1
abundance: -
d_gene: -

CDR3aa: CSARDPGGHEQYF
CDR3nt: TGCAGTGCTAGAGACCCAGGGGGACACGAGCAGTACTTC
j_gene: TRBJ2-7
v_gene: TRBV20-1
abundance: -
d_gene: TRBD1

CDR3aa: CASSLEGTPSDTQYF
CDR3nt: TGTGCCAGCAGTTTAGAAGGTACCCCGTCAGATACGCAGTATTTT
j_gene: TRBJ2-3
v_gene: TRBV27
abundance: -
d_gene: -

CDR3aa: CSASEGGGIGYTF
CDR3nt: TGCAGTGCGAGCGAAGGGGGGGGCATAGGCTACACCTTC
j_gene: TRBJ1-2
v_gene: TRBV20-1
abundance: -
d_gene: -